These 7 T cell receptor beta chains came from one sample sequenced in a study of human T cells and chemical hapten exposure. TCRdb reprocessed the RACE reads with MiXCR, giving one entry per CDR3 protein. The data contain 35,000 to 40,000 distinct CDR3 sequences, around 12% of them seen just once; the ten biggest clones take up 1.5% to 2%. The time point denotes: pre-sensitization, week 0. Treatment defined: therapeutic diphenylcyclopropenone sensitization with weekly scalp DPC. Unfractionated whole blood was the source of the extracted total RNA. This material consisted of whole blood, taken in connection with sensitization to the hapten diphenylcyclopropenone (DPC). Receptor source: a woman between 40 and 50 years old with alopecia areata. Some clones in this sample may be carry-over from other donors' samples.

This clonotype occurred many times. The chain couples TRBV3-1 to TRBJ2-1, with 9 bases lining up with TRBD2. The CDR3 runs 15 residues. Per the germline V gene, CDR1 is LGHDT and CDR2 is YNNKEL (reference sequence). The ends lost 3 bases at V and 3 bases at J; junction bases unmatched: 3. CDR3 region: CASSQGLANYNEQFF. The CDR3, as DNA: TGTGCCAGCAGCCAGGGACTAGCTAACTACAATGAGCAGTTCTTC.

This clonotype was seen many times. The chain joins TRBV4-1 to TRBJ1-6; D is uncertain. The germline gives CDR1 MGHRA, CDR2 YSYEKL. The CDR3 is made up of 13 amino acids. V lost 4 bases, J lost 5 bases, and 6 bases lay in between. In DNA, the CDR3 is TGCGCCAGCAGCCCCAAAGATAATTCACCCCTCCACTTT. Translated: CASSPKDNSPLHF.

This clonotype was detected ten times or more. V gene TRBV6-2 or TRBV6-3 combines with J gene TRBJ2-7; D is tentatively TRBD1 or TRBD2 (7 bases each). V was shortened by 8 bases and J by 4 bases, with 12 bases between the two germline ends. The CDR3 is made up of 12 amino acids. Germline V gene sequence: CDR1 MNHEY, CDR2 SVGEGT. CDR3 DNA sequence: TGTGCCAGCGGGAGGGGGCTTTACGAGCAGTACTTC. Protein: CASGRGLYEQYF.

This clonotype is labeled as medium-sized. This chain's CDR3 is CSVASGMMRSTDTQYF. Written as DNA, the CDR3 is TGCAGCGTTGCTAGCGGGATGATGAGAAGCACAGATACGCAGTATTTT. The V and J genes are TRBV29-1 and TRBJ2-3; TRBD2 matches 9 bases. Per the germline V gene, CDR1 is SQVTM and CDR2 is ANQGSEA. The V and J ends lost 4 bases and 0 bases, in that order; junction bases with no gene match: 8. The CDR3 consists of 16 residues.

At least ten counts were recorded for this clonotype. The rearrangement uses TRBV7-2 and TRBJ1-1, with D perhaps TRBD1 (5 bases). The germline gives CDR1 SGHTA, CDR2 FQGNSA. The V end was cut by 5 bases, the J end by 5 bases, with 15 bases between. The CDR3 extends over 14 amino acids. For the CDR3, the DNA is TGTGCCAGCAGCCCGCTCAGGGAGGGGACTGAAGCTTTCTTT. Its translation: CASSPLREGTEAFF.

The chain combines TRBV7-9 with TRBJ2-7, with D uncertain. Germline CDR1 is SEHNR and CDR2 is FQNEAQ (reference sequence). CDR3 length: 10 residues. V lost 8 bases and J 2 bases, leaving 4 bases between the germline ends. CDR3 region: CASGTYEQYF. As DNA, the CDR3 is TGTGCCAGCGGGACCTACGAGCAGTACTTC.

This clonotype showed up many times. The chain employs TRBV2 and TRBJ2-1, with TRBD1 matching 10 bases. The V and J ends lost 5 bases and 0 bases, in that order; junction bases with no gene match: 4. CDR3 length equals 16 residues. Germline values: CDR1 SNHLY, CDR2 FYNNEI. The CDR3 loop is CASSSGTGDSYNEQFF. In DNA, the CDR3 is TGTGCCAGCAGTTCCGGGACAGGGGACTCCTACAATGAGCAGTTCTTC.